This entry concerns a single TCR beta chain. The sample comes from a study of shared clonotypes between healthy human individuals. This table comes from immunoSEQ multiplex PCR, and its TCRdb copy is limited to in-frame clones, with some not included. The sample lists hundreds of thousands of clones; nearly 95% were seen once. CD45RO-negative, CCR7-positively selected cells formed the naive CD8 fraction, excluding terminally differentiated effector memory CD45RA+ cells. Sequencing was carried out using naive CD8+ T cells sorted from blood. This clonotype originated in a man aged 25 to 40 in good health.

The CDR3 protein is CASSELAGVGNEQFF. The CDR3 DNA is TGTGCCAGCAGTGAACTAGCGGGAGTTGGCAATGAGCAGTTCTTC. The rearrangement joins TRBV6-4 to TRBJ2-1, with 11 positions matching TRBD2. Germline CDR1 MRHNA, CDR2 SNTAGT. The CDR3 is 15 amino acids. With V trimmed by 3 bases and J by 6 bases, 4 bases remained unmatched.